These T cell receptor beta chains were read from a single sample in a study of early stage breast cancer tumors. Profiled with immunoSEQ multiplex PCR; TCRdb holds only in-frame clones, not every one. The repertoire holds about 11,000 clones, around 72% seen once, with around 20% in the top ten. Sequencing used breast tumor tissue. Receptors originate from a person in their 40s with breast cancer. Each CDR3 is given without its conserved first and last residue.

j_gene | v_gene | CDR3aa
TRBJ2-6 | TRBV6-1 | AGGTGSGANVLT
TRBJ2-7 | TRBV19 | ASSEERAYEQY
TRBJ2-2 | TRBV5-1 | ASSSESGRVTGELF
TRBJ1-1 | TRBV7-3 | ASSLQGNTEAF
TRBJ1-1 | TRBV6-1 | ASSAGSLGWGEAF
TRBJ1-3 | TRBV19 | ATQGSLRLGNTIY
TRBJ1-5 | TRBV25-1 | ASPIRGGGNQPQH
TRBJ1-1 | TRBV27 | ASRGGGRTIEAF
TRBJ1-5 | TRBV19 | ASSMNANQPQH
TRBJ1-1 | TRBV19 | ASSKGTVTEAF
TRBJ1-1 | TRBV9 | ASSAWGGLNTEAF
TRBJ2-2 | TRBV7-2 | ASSNGWRLTGELF
TRBJ2-7 | TRBV7-8 | ASSVQGAREQY
TRBJ1-1 | TRBV7-9 | ASSRTMNTEAF
TRBJ2-4 | TRBV6-4 | ASRRSGKNIQY
TRBJ2-7 | TRBV7-9 | ASSLGGTGGNEQY
TRBJ1-2 | TRBV27 | ASSFDSDYGYT
TRBJ2-3 | TRBV7-2 | ASSLGGGPNPDTQY
TRBJ1-2 | TRBV30 | AWTAGAFGYT
TRBJ2-1 | TRBV5-4 | ASSLPADEQF
TRBJ2-3 | TRBV6-4 | ASSPSSGSGADTQY
TRBJ2-7 | TRBV7-8 | ASSRNTGTGGNEQY
TRBJ1-4 | TRBV5-1 | ASSLGQGRATNEKLF
TRBJ2-2 | TRBV5-8 | ASSPDFGNTGELF
TRBJ2-2 | TRBV10-2 | ASRTGTSGNTGELF